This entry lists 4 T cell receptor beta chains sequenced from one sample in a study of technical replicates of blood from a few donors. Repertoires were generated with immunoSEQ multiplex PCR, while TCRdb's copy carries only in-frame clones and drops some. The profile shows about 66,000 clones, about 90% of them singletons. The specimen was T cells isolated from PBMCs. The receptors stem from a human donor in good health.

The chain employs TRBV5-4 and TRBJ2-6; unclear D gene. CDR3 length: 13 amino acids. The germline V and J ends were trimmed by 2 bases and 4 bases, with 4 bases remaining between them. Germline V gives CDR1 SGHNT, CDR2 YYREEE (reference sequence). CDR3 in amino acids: CASSFKGANVLTF. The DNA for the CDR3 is TGTGCCAGCAGCTTCAAAGGGGCCAACGTCCTGACTTTC.

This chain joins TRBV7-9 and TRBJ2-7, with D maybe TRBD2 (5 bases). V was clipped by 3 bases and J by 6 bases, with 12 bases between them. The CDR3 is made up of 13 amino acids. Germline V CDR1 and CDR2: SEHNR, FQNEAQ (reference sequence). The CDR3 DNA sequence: TGTGCCAGCAGCTTTTCGGGATCCCCCGAGCAGTACTTC. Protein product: CASSFSGSPEQYF.

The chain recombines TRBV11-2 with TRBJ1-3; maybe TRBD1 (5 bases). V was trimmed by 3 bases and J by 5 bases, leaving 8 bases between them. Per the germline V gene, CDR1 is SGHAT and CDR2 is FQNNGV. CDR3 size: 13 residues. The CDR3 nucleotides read TGTGCCAGCAGCTTCGACAGACGAAACACCATATATTTT. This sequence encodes CASSFDRRNTIYF.

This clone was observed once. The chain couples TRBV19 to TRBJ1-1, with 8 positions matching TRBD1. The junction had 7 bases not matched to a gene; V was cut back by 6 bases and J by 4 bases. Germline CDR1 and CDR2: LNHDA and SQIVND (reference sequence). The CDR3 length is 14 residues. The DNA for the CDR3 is TGTGCCAGTAGGGGGGACAGGACTATCACTGAAGCTTTCTTT. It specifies CASRGDRTITEAFF. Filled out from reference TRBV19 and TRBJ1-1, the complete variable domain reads DGGITQSPKYLFRKEGQNVTLSCEQNLNHDAMYWYRQDPGQGLRLIYYSQIVNDFQKGDIAEGYSVSREKKESFPLTVTSAQKNPTAFYLCASRGDRTITEAFFGQGTRLTVV.